Shown below are 14 T cell receptor beta chains from a single sample sequenced in a study of T cell repertoires in cytomegalovirus infection. TCRdb fed the reads into MiXCR, producing one record per CDR3 protein. The sample includes some 680,000 distinct CDR3 sequences, under 40% of them seen just once. The sequenced sample consisted of PBMCs. These receptors were taken from a human donor in good health (CMV status not recorded). Some clones in this sample may be carry-over from other donors' samples.

In this sample, this clonotype turned up a few times. The rearrangement uses TRBV6-1 and TRBJ2-5; 9 bases are a match to TRBD1. The CDR3 loop spans 14 amino acids. Germline V gene sequence: CDR1 MNHNS, CDR2 SASEGT. J was trimmed by 4 bases and V by 1 base; bases with no gene match: 1. The CDR3 DNA reads TGTGCCAGCAGTGAAGGGACAGGGGTAGAGACCCAGTACTTC. Its protein is CASSEGTGVETQYF.

This clonotype was counted only a few times. The V gene is TRBV5-1, the J gene TRBJ2-2; a possible D gene is TRBD1 (6 bases). The CDR3 runs 19 residues. Per the germline V gene, CDR1 is SGHRS and CDR2 is YFSETQ. Trimming took 1 base from V and 5 from J, leaving 24 bases between them. CDR3: CASSLRRTDPYFGTGELFF. The DNA of the CDR3 is TGCGCCAGCAGCTTGCGACGGACAGACCCTTATTTCGGTACCGGGGAGCTGTTTTTT.

Ten or more counts support this clonotype. The V gene is TRBV7-2, the J gene TRBJ2-7; no clear D gene. V lost 0 bases to trimming and J lost 0 bases, with 6 bases between them. The CDR3 is 14 residues long. Per germline, CDR1 SGHTA and CDR2 FQGNSA. The CDR3 protein is CASSLAGLSYEQYF. CDR3 coding DNA: TGTGCCAGCAGCTTAGCCGGCCTCTCCTACGAGCAGTACTTC.

The chain combines TRBV5-6 with TRBJ2-1; D is possibly TRBD1 or TRBD2 (6 bases each). The CDR3 sequence is 16 residues long. The V gene's germline CDR1 is SGHDT and CDR2 YYEEEE. Between the trimmed V and J ends, which lost 0 bases and 5 bases, there was a span of 15 bases. The DNA of the CDR3 is TGTGCCAGCAGCTTGGGTTGGAGGGGGTACCACAATGAGCAGTTCTTC. It codes for CASSLGWRGYHNEQFF.

This clonotype was found a few times. The chain combines TRBV28 with TRBJ2-3; 11 bases align to TRBD2. Germline-derived CDR1 and CDR2 are MDHEN and SYDVKM. J lost 5 bases, V lost 6 bases, and 16 bases had no gene match. This CDR3 is built from 18 residues. CDR3 coding DNA: TGTGCCAGCAGCCCTGGATCAACTAGCGGGAGATTGGTAGATACGCAGTATTTT. It specifies CASSPGSTSGRLVDTQYF.

The rearrangement uses TRBV18 and TRBJ2-2; D is possibly TRBD1 (6 bases). This CDR3 has 15 amino acids. The germline V and J ends were trimmed by 1 base and 2 bases, with 8 bases remaining between them. Germline V CDR1 and CDR2: KGHSH, LQKENI. CDR3 DNA: TGTGCCAGCTCACCACTACAGGGAAACACCGGGGAGCTGTTTTTT. Protein: CASSPLQGNTGELFF.

The CDR3 sequence is CASRGVAGPSPLHF. The CDR3 DNA is TGTGCCAGCAGAGGAGTGGCAGGACCCTCACCCCTCCACTTT. V gene TRBV2 combines with J gene TRBJ1-6; D not resolved. The CDR3 contains 14 residues. Per the germline V gene, CDR1 is SNHLY and CDR2 is FYNNEI. The V end lost 6 bases, the J end lost 10 bases, and 16 bases lay between the germline ends. Full variable domain (missing parts from reference TRBV2 and TRBJ1-6): EPEVTQTPSHQVTQMGQEVILRCVPISNHLYFYWYRQILGQKVEFLVSFYNNEISEKSEIFDDQFSVERPDGSNFTLKIRSTKLEDSAMYFCASRGVAGPSPLHFGNGTRLTVT.

This clonotype came up many times. The gene calls are TRBV20-1 and TRBJ2-7, with 8 bases fitting TRBD1. Germline loops: CDR1 DFQATT, CDR2 SNEGSKA (reference sequence). The CDR3 is 14 amino acids. V lost 2 bases to trimming and J lost 2 bases; unmatched junction nucleotides: 5. The CDR3 loop reads CSARTGGEAYEQYF. The CDR3 nucleotides are TGCAGTGCTAGAACAGGGGGAGAGGCCTACGAGCAGTACTTC.

In DNA form, the CDR3 reads TGTGCCAGCAGACGATCGACAGGGTCCTACGAGCAGTACTTC. Translating gives CASRRSTGSYEQYF. The chain uses TRBV12-3 or TRBV12-4 and TRBJ2-7, with TRBD1 matching over 7 bases. The J segment lost 1 base and the V segment lost 6 bases, leaving 6 bases of the junction unmatched. CDR3 length equals 14 residues.

V and J are TRBV19 and TRBJ2-5; 12 nucleotides match TRBD2. Germline CDR1 is LNHDA and CDR2 is SQIVND (reference sequence). CDR3 size: 16 residues. The ends lost 8 bases at V and 2 bases at J; junction bases unmatched: 9. The CDR3 bases are TGTGCCAGTGGGAACCTAACTAGCGGGAGGCAAGAGACCCAGTACTTC. Residues: CASGNLTSGRQETQYF.

V gene TRBV28 combines with J gene TRBJ2-5; D remains unclear. The V end lost 4 bases, the J end lost 2 bases, and 11 bases lay between the germline ends. CDR1 is MDHEN and CDR2 is SYDVKM in the germline V gene. The CDR3 length is 14 residues. The CDR3 nucleotides read TGTGCCAGCAGTTCCGCCCTCAGGCAAGAGACCCAGTACTTC. Translated, it gives CASSSALRQETQYF.

This chain joins TRBV12-3 or TRBV12-4 and TRBJ2-7; 8 bases agree with TRBD1. The CDR3 contains 16 residues. V trimming: 3 bases; J trimming: 4 bases; junction bases outside the gene matches: 11. The CDR3 nucleotides read TGTGCCAGCAGTTTCTACGGGACAGGAGTAGCGTACGAGCAGTACTTC. It yields the protein CASSFYGTGVAYEQYF.

This chain joins TRBV30 and TRBJ1-1; weak D call: TRBD1 (6 bases). Germline CDR1 is GTSNPN and CDR2 is SVGIG (reference sequence). V lost 6 bases and J lost 0, with 11 bases in between. CDR3 length equals 13 residues. CDR3: CACQRGVNTEAFF. CDR3 DNA: TGTGCCTGCCAGAGGGGGGTGAACACTGAAGCTTTCTTT.

This chain joins TRBV12-3 or TRBV12-4 and TRBJ1-5; 10 bases line up with TRBD1. The CDR3 is 17 residues long. The J segment lost 2 bases and the V segment lost 6 bases, leaving 10 bases of the junction unmatched. Written as DNA, the CDR3 is TGTGCCAGCAGGCGGGAGACAGGGGGCAGAGGCAATCAGCCCCAGCATTTT. This translates into CASRRETGGRGNQPQHF.